This is a list of T cell receptor beta chains from one sample in a study of blood T cells in healthy people across ages. TCRdb analysed the 5' RACE reads with MiXCR anew, one entry per CDR3 protein. The table lists hundreds of thousands of distinct CDR3 sequences, nearly 25% of them singletons. These data also formed part of another study, on T cells of mothers and their children.

Sequencing used blood. These TCRs come from a boy aged 5-17 years in good health. CDR3s include the opening cysteine and the closing phenylalanine or tryptophan. The D gene is left open where the match is weak. The size of a clone is reported for some rows only, either as once, few or many, or as a class for expanded clones.

size: .
D: .
V: TRBV5-1
J: TRBJ2-2
CDR3: CASRAANTGELFF
DNA: TGCGCCAGCAGGGCCGCGAACACCGGGGAGCTGTTTTTT

size: few
D: .
V: TRBV28
J: TRBJ2-5
CDR3: CASRPLLGRDSETQYF
DNA: TGTGCCAGCAGGCCATTATTGGGGAGAGACTCAGAGACCCAGTACTTC

size: few
D: TRBD1
V: TRBV18
J: TRBJ1-5
CDR3: CASSGQGNNQPQHF
DNA: TGTGCCAGCTCGGGACAGGGCAATAATCAGCCCCAGCATTTT

size: few
D: .
V: TRBV20-1
J: TRBJ2-1
CDR3: CSASNSTYNEQFF
DNA: TGCAGTGCTAGCAACAGTACCTACAATGAGCAGTTCTTC

size: .
D: .
V: TRBV9
J: TRBJ2-5
CDR3: CASSVGVGRETQYF
DNA: TGTGCCAGCAGCGTAGGGGTGGGGAGGGAGACCCAGTACTTC

size: .
D: TRBD1
V: TRBV5-1
J: TRBJ1-5
CDR3: CASSSTGVPPQHF
DNA: TGCGCCAGCAGCAGTACAGGGGTGCCGCCCCAGCATTTT

size: .
D: .
V: TRBV6-1
J: TRBJ1-1
CDR3: CASSEARETIEAFF
DNA: TGTGCCAGCAGTGAAGCGCGGGAAACAATTGAAGCTTTCTTT

size: .
D: TRBD1
V: TRBV9
J: TRBJ2-5
CDR3: CASSFRQGVKETQYF
DNA: TGTGCCAGCAGCTTCCGACAGGGGGTCAAGGAGACCCAGTACTTC

size: .
D: .
V: TRBV7-2
J: TRBJ2-1
CDR3: CASSLGPHNERFF
DNA: TGTGCCAGCAGCTTAGGTCCCCACAATGAGCGGTTCTTC

size: few
D: TRBD1
V: TRBV10-3
J: TRBJ1-2
CDR3: CAISQGANYGYTF
DNA: TGTGCCATCAGCCAGGGGGCGAACTATGGCTACACCTTC

size: .
D: TRBD1
V: TRBV24-1
J: TRBJ2-1
CDR3: CATSDLPRTGGIDEQFF
DNA: TGTGCCACCAGTGACCTACCCCGGACAGGGGGTATTGATGAGCAGTTCTTC

size: few
D: TRBD1
V: TRBV29-1
J: TRBJ2-3
CDR3: CSVEDLTGPPADTQYF
DNA: TGCAGCGTTGAAGACTTGACAGGGCCCCCCGCAGATACGCAGTATTTT

size: few
D: TRBD2
V: TRBV15
J: TRBJ2-3
CDR3: CATSRDGTSGRWTDTQYF
DNA: TGTGCCACCAGCAGAGATGGGACTAGCGGGAGGTGGACAGATACGCAGTATTTT

size: few
D: TRBD1
V: TRBV4-1
J: TRBJ1-1
CDR3: CASSQILVGQGKNTEAFF
DNA: TGCGCCAGCAGCCAAATTCTAGTGGGACAGGGAAAGAACACTGAAGCTTTCTTT

size: .
D: .
V: TRBV11-2
J: TRBJ2-3
CDR3: CASSRTTSGPDTQYF
DNA: TGTGCCAGCAGCCGTACAACCTCGGGCCCAGATACGCAGTATTTT

size: many
D: .
V: TRBV7-9
J: TRBJ2-1
CDR3: CASSPYWDEQFF
DNA: TGTGCCAGCAGCCCCTACTGGGATGAGCAGTTCTTC

size: few
D: .
V: TRBV7-9
J: TRBJ2-1
CDR3: CAGGRVGYNEQFF
DNA: TGTGCCGGGGGACGAGTAGGGTACAATGAGCAGTTCTTC

size: few
D: .
V: TRBV7-9
J: TRBJ2-5
CDR3: CASSPTGPGETQYF
DNA: TGTGCCAGCAGCCCTACCGGCCCGGGGGAGACCCAGTACTTC

size: few
D: TRBD2
V: TRBV6-5
J: TRBJ2-3
CDR3: CASTWTSGYTDTQYF
DNA: TGTGCCAGCACCTGGACTAGCGGCTACACAGATACGCAGTATTTT

size: .
D: TRBD2
V: TRBV4-1
J: TRBJ2-1
CDR3: CASKKVRTSGGGSYNEQFF
DNA: TGCGCCAGCAAGAAAGTAAGGACTAGCGGGGGGGGTTCCTACAATGAGCAGTTCTTC

size: few
D: .
V: TRBV9
J: TRBJ2-5
CDR3: CASSVEGRAETQYF
DNA: TGTGCCAGCAGCGTAGAGGGCAGGGCGGAGACCCAGTACTTC

size: few
D: .
V: TRBV4-3
J: TRBJ2-1
CDR3: CASSQDLGRVGNEQFF
DNA: TGCGCCAGCAGCCAAGATCTGGGCAGGGTTGGTAATGAGCAGTTCTTC

size: .
D: .
V: TRBV3-1
J: TRBJ1-1
CDR3: CASSQDMGGWWNTEAFF
DNA: TGTGCCAGCAGCCAAGATATGGGGGGCTGGTGGAACACTGAAGCTTTCTTT

size: few
D: TRBD2
V: TRBV11-2
J: TRBJ2-5
CDR3: CASSLPSLAGEHSAQETQYF
DNA: TGTGCCAGCAGCCTGCCTAGCCTAGCGGGGGAGCACTCAGCCCAAGAGACCCAGTACTTC

size: few
D: TRBD1
V: TRBV7-2
J: TRBJ1-1
CDR3: CASSFGDRRNTEAFF
DNA: TGTGCCAGCAGCTTCGGGGACAGAAGGAACACTGAAGCTTTCTTT

size: .
D: .
V: TRBV21-1
J: TRBJ2-5
CDR3: CASSNGREETQHF
DNA: TGTGCCAGCAGCAACGGGCGGGAGGAGACCCAGCACTTC

size: few
D: TRBD2
V: TRBV2
J: TRBJ2-7
CDR3: CASSDTGGREQYF
DNA: TGTGCCAGCAGTGACACGGGGGGTCGCGAGCAGTACTTC

size: few
D: TRBD1
V: TRBV9
J: TRBJ1-2
CDR3: CASSVTRGGVDYGYTF
DNA: TGTGCCAGCAGCGTAACCAGGGGGGGGGTAGACTATGGCTACACCTTC

size: .
D: TRBD2
V: TRBV6-2/TRBV6-3
J: TRBJ2-7
CDR3: CASSPSSGGLFSYEQYF
DNA: TGTGCCAGCAGTCCATCTAGCGGGGGGCTCTTCTCCTACGAGCAGTACTTC

size: .
D: TRBD1
V: TRBV20-1
J: TRBJ2-4
CDR3: CSARKTGQGRIEAKNIQYF
DNA: TGCAGTGCTAGAAAGACGGGACAGGGGAGAATCGAGGCCAAAAACATTCAGTACTTC

size: few
D: TRBD2
V: TRBV20-1
J: TRBJ2-1
CDR3: CSARDQLALWEQFF
DNA: TGCAGTGCTAGAGACCAACTAGCGCTATGGGAGCAGTTCTTC

size: .
D: .
V: TRBV28
J: TRBJ2-7
CDR3: CASSLPWGGAYEQYF
DNA: TGTGCCAGCAGTCTCCCCTGGGGAGGCGCCTACGAGCAGTACTTC

size: few
D: .
V: TRBV27
J: TRBJ2-5
CDR3: CASSSHRTGGQETQYF
DNA: TGTGCCAGCAGTTCCCATCGGACTGGCGGTCAAGAGACCCAGTACTTC

size: .
D: .
V: TRBV6-1
J: TRBJ2-2
CDR3: CASSEWGGTGELFF
DNA: TGTGCCAGCAGTGAATGGGGAGGCACCGGGGAGCTGTTTTTT

size: few
D: .
V: TRBV7-2
J: TRBJ2-7
CDR3: CASSLEGWPYEQYF
DNA: TGTGCCAGCAGCTTAGAAGGTTGGCCCTACGAGCAGTACTTC

size: few
D: TRBD2
V: TRBV14
J: TRBJ2-3
CDR3: CASSQGLAGVTDTQYF
DNA: TGTGCCAGCAGCCAAGGACTAGCGGGAGTCACAGATACGCAGTATTTT

size: few
D: .
V: TRBV2
J: TRBJ2-1
CDR3: CASSTGRGNNEQFF
DNA: TGTGCCAGCAGTACAGGGCGGGGAAACAATGAGCAGTTCTTC

size: few
D: .
V: TRBV28
J: TRBJ2-7
CDR3: CASNDGTPKYEQYF
DNA: TGTGCCAGTAATGATGGGACACCCAAATACGAGCAGTACTTC

size: .
D: TRBD2
V: TRBV7-8
J: TRBJ2-3
CDR3: CASSWRAGGTDTQYF
DNA: TGTGCCAGCAGCTGGAGGGCGGGAGGCACAGATACGCAGTATTTT